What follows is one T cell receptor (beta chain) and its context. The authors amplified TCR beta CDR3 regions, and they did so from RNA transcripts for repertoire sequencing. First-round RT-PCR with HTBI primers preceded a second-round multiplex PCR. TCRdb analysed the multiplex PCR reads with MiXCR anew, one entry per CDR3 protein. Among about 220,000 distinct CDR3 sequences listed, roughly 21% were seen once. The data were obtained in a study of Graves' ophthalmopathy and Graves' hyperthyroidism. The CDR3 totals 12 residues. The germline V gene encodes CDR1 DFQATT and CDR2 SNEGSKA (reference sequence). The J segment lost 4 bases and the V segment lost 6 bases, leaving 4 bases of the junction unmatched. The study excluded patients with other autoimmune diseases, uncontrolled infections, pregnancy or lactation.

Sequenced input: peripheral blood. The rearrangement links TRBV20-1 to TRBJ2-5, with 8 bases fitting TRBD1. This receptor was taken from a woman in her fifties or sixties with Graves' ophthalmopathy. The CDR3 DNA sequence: TGCAGTGCGGACAGGGTACGAGAGACCCAGTACTTC. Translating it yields CSADRVRETQYF.